This T cell receptor beta chain was found in a study of T cell changes during pregnancy in multiple sclerosis. Measured with immunoSEQ multiplex PCR; TCRdb has only the in-frame clones, and not every one. Among roughly 80,000 clones listed, 93% were seen once. Germline V gives CDR1 SGHDN, CDR2 FVKESK. The CDR3 totals 18 residues. V gave up 2 bases and J gave up 0 bases, with 19 bases separating them. The chain has TRBV14 and TRBJ1-2; the D gene is possibly TRBD1 (6 bases). The source of this sequence is a female donor with multiple sclerosis, enrolled in a pregnancy study. The input for sequencing was peripheral blood, taken in the second trimester of pregnancy. This CDR3 reads CASSQFLTGPRANYGYTF. The CDR3 DNA sequence: TGTGCCAGCAGCCAATTCCTGACAGGTCCCAGAGCTAACTATGGCTACACCTTC.